This T cell receptor beta chain was documented in a study of OX40 agonist ivuxolimab in advanced cancers. The CDR3 contains 11 residues. CDR1 SEHNR and CDR2 FQNEAQ come from the germline V gene (reference sequence). V lost 5 bases and J lost 6, with 5 bases in between. Only in-frame clones appear in the TCRdb table, and some are missing; sequencing was by immunoSEQ multiplex PCR. The table lists 65,000 to 95,000 clones, about 94% of them singletons. This receptor was taken from an adult with an advanced solid tumor such as melanoma, head and neck, liver or kidney cancer. The sample here was CD4+ or CD8+ T cells sorted from blood, taken in a trial of the OX40 agonist ivuxolimab. V and J are TRBV7-9 and TRBJ2-1, with D uncertain. Here the CDR3 reads CASSRGNEQFF. CDR3 DNA sequence: TGTGCCAGCAGCCGTGGCAATGAGCAGTTCTTC.